This TCR beta chain derives from a study of spatial heterogeneity in lung cancer. Study results and caveats: TCRs found ubiquitously expanded in tumor appeared in blood more at resection than at follow-up.

Time point specified: sample taken at primary tumor resection. Samples were donated by 72 untreated early-stage non-small cell lung cancer patients. Extraction of whole RNA from tumor, nontumor lung or frozen PBMC preceded unsorted sequencing. At least ten counts were recorded for this clonotype. What it binds is not known. Every TCR cDNA molecule bore a unique molecular identifier. Via MiXCR, TCRdb re-called the 5' RACE reads, giving one row per CDR3 protein. Of tens of thousands of distinct CDR3 sequences listed, around 5% are singletons. The germline gives CDR1 SGHDT, CDR2 YYEEEE. The CDR3 has 14 amino acids. With 3 bases removed from V and 2 bases from J, the gap between germline ends came to 8 bases.

This rearrangement joins TRBV5-6 to TRBJ2-2; possible D gene TRBD2, 6 bases. Here the sequenced sample was PBMCs, taken at surgery. This clonotype was obtained from a female donor with early-stage non-small cell lung cancer. CDR3 DNA sequence: TGTGCCAGCAGCTCGGGGACTAACACCGGGGAGCTGTTTTTT. Protein product: CASSSGTNTGELFF.